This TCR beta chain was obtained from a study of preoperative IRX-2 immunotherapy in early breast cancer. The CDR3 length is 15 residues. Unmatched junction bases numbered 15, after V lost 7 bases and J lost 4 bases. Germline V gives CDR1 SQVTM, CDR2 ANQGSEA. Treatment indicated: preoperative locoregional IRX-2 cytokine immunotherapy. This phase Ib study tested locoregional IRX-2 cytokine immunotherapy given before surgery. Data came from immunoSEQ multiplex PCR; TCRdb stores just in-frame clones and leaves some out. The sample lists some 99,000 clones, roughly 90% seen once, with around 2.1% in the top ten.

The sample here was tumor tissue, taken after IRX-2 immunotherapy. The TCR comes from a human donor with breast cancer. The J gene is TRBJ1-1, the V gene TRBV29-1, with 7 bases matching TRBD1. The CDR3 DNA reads TGCAGCGCCCGCGGGGACACCCAGGGGGGCACTGAAGCTTTCTTT. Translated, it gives CSARGDTQGGTEAFF.